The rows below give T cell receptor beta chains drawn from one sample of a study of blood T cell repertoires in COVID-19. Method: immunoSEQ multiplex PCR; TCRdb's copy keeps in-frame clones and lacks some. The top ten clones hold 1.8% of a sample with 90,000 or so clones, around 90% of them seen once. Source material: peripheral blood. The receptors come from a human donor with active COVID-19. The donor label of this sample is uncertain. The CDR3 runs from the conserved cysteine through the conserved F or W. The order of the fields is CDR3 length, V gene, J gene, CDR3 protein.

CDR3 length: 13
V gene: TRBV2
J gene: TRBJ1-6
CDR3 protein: CASREPYNSPLHF

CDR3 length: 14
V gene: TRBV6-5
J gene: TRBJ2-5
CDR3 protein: CAARRGGPQETQYF

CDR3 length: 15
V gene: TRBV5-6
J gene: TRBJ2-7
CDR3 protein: CASSFGAGKSYEQYF

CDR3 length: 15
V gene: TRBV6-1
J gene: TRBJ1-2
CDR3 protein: CASSESGGRFNGYTF

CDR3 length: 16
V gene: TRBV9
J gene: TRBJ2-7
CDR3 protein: CASSVTPGQGTYEQYF

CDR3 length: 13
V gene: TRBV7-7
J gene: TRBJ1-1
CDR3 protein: CASSSDRGSEAFF

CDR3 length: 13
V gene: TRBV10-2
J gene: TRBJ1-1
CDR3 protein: CASSERGITEAFF

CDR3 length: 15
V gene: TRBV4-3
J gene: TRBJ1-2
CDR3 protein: CASSRDGQGWYGYTF

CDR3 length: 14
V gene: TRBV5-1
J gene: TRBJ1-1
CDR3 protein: CASSTGQLNTEAFF

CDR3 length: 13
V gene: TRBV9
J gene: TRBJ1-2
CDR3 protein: CASSVGGPGGYTF